The next 12 T cell receptor beta chains were all read from a single sample in a study of identical twins. TCRdb reanalysed the 5' RACE reads using MiXCR and keeps one entry per CDR3 protein. The table lists 1.5 million to 2 million distinct CDR3 sequences, 32% of them singletons. The source material was cord blood. The receptors derive from a newborn girl in good health.

This clonotype came up a few times. The rearrangement links TRBV7-9 to TRBJ2-3; 13 nucleotides match TRBD2. The trim removed 5 bases at V and 3 bases at J, leaving 8 bases unmatched. This CDR3 has 17 residues. Germline lookup yields CDR1 SEHNR and CDR2 FQNEAQ (reference sequence). This CDR3 reads CASSTGLAGVRTDTQYF. Here the CDR3 DNA reads TGTGCCAGCAGCACCGGACTAGCGGGGGTTCGTACAGATACGCAGTATTTT.

This sequence joins TRBV20-1 and TRBJ2-7; D tentatively fits TRBD1 or TRBD2 (6 bases each). V was pared by 2 bases and J by 2 bases, with 16 bases between. Germline V gene data show CDR1 as DFQATT and CDR2 as SNEGSKA (reference sequence). The CDR3 covers 15 residues. This chain's CDR3 is CSARHFRGRPYEQYF. The CDR3 DNA is TGCAGTGCTAGACATTTCCGGGGGCGTCCCTACGAGCAGTACTTC.

This clonotype was observed many times. This chain joins TRBV4-1 and TRBJ1-2, with 9 bases aligning to TRBD1. Germline trimming cut 1 base from V and 3 bases from J; bases unmatched to any gene: 0. Germline assignment: CDR1 MGHRA and CDR2 YSYEKL. CDR3 length equals 14 residues. The CDR3 sequence is CASSQGDRDYGYTF. The CDR3 region has the DNA TGCGCCAGCAGCCAAGGGGACAGGGACTATGGCTACACCTTC.

This clonotype was counted only a few times. This rearrangement joins TRBV6-6 to TRBJ2-3; no clear D. The CDR3 has 12 amino acids. The V end was cut by 5 bases, the J end by 10 bases, with 13 bases between. The germline CDR1 and CDR2 sequences are MNHNY and SVGAGI (reference sequence). CDR3 sequence (DNA): TGTGCCAGCAGTGACGGGCGTTTATCGCAGTATTTT. Its translation is CASSDGRLSQYF.

The chain carries TRBV20-1 and TRBJ2-1; D might be TRBD2 (5 bases). The DNA end is more similar to TRBJ2-7, so the J call may be wrong. This CDR3 contains 16 residues. Per the germline V gene, CDR1 is DFQATT and CDR2 is SNEGSKA (reference sequence). CDR3 loop: CSASGLGRSSYNEQYF. The CDR3, as DNA: TGCAGTGCTAGTGGACTTGGCCGAAGCTCCTACAATGAGCAGTACTTC.

V is TRBV20-1 and J is TRBJ2-2; 11 bases fit TRBD1. The CDR3 contains 13 residues. The V gene's germline CDR1 is DFQATT and CDR2 SNEGSKA (reference sequence). The V gene end was trimmed by 6 bases and the J gene end by 5 bases; junction bases not matched to a gene: 2. In DNA, the CDR3 is TGCAGTGCGGGGACAGGGGGTACCGGGGAGCTGTTTTTT. Translation: CSAGTGGTGELFF.

V gene TRBV6-2 or TRBV6-3 combines with J gene TRBJ1-2; D remains ambiguous. Germline lookup yields CDR1 MNHEY and CDR2 SVGEGT. The CDR3 sequence is 11 residues long. The germline V and J ends were trimmed by 3 bases and 10 bases, with 9 bases remaining between them. Here the CDR3 reads CASSYPTSYTF. The CDR3 DNA follows: TGTGCCAGCAGTTATCCTACTTCCTACACCTTC.

This rearrangement joins TRBV9 to TRBJ2-5; D ambiguous. The CDR3 runs to 15 residues. The V end was cut by 0 bases, the J end by 0 bases, with 9 bases between. Per the germline V gene, CDR1 is SGDLS and CDR2 is YYNGEE. DNA of the CDR3: TGTGCCAGCAGCGTAGGCCGCTTCTACCAAGAGACCCAGTACTTC. This encodes CASSVGRFYQETQYF.

This rearrangement joins TRBV20-1 to TRBJ1-2, with 8 bases aligning to TRBD1. CDR3 length: 16 amino acids. After removal of 2 bases from V and 6 bases from J, the junction contained 14 bases not matched to a gene. The germline V gene has CDR1 DFQATT and CDR2 SNEGSKA (reference sequence). This CDR3 is CSARSNLRTGRNGYTF. The CDR3 DNA reads as TGCAGTGCTAGATCAAACCTCCGGACAGGGAGGAATGGCTACACCTTC.

The J gene is TRBJ1-1, the V gene TRBV19, with 7 positions matching TRBD1. The trim removed 4 bases at V and 0 bases at J, leaving 8 bases unmatched. The CDR3 spans 16 residues. From germline, CDR1 is LNHDA and CDR2 SQIVND (reference sequence). The CDR3 DNA follows: TGTGCCAGTAGTAGGGACCTCAGGGGGATGAACACTGAAGCTTTCTTT. Its protein product is CASSRDLRGMNTEAFF.

V is TRBV6-5 and J is TRBJ2-2; 8 bases are a match to TRBD1. Per germline, CDR1 MNHEY and CDR2 SVGAGI. After removal of 2 bases from V and 3 bases from J, the junction contained 2 bases not matched to a gene. CDR3 length equals 15 residues. This CDR3 reads CASSYVTGDTGELFF. Written as DNA, the CDR3 is TGTGCCAGCAGTTACGTGACAGGGGACACCGGGGAGCTGTTTTTT.

The V call is TRBV14, the J call TRBJ2-1, with D possibly being TRBD2 (6 bases). The V end lost 5 bases, the J end lost 2 bases, and 16 bases lay between the germline ends. The CDR3 spans 16 residues. Germline V gene lookup returns CDR1 SGHDN and CDR2 FVKESK. For the CDR3, the DNA is TGTGCCAGCAGCGAACTAGCCCGGGTTCCCTACAATGAGCAGTTCTTC. Translated, it gives CASSELARVPYNEQFF.